The sequence of this T cell receptor beta chain was determined in a study of T-cell memory formation after mild COVID-19. TCRdb reanalysed the 5' RACE reads using MiXCR and keeps one entry per CDR3 protein. The sample carries about 600,000 distinct CDR3 sequences, 20% to 25% recorded once. The table lists this clonotype with a few counts. Germline V gives CDR1 SGHTA, CDR2 FQGNSA. This CDR3 has 18 amino acids. With 2 bases clipped from V and 0 bases from J, the junction kept 7 bases outside the gene matches. The rearrangement links TRBV7-2 to TRBJ2-1; 10 bases are shared with TRBD2. The sequence derives from an adult woman who had mild COVID-19 (a few samples of this study predate the infection). Cell type and time point are not known. The specimen was PBMCs or a T cell subset sorted from them (not recorded which). CDR3 in amino acids: CASSLRASGSISYNEQFF. The CDR3 DNA reads as TGTGCCAGCAGCTTAAGGGCTAGCGGGAGTATCTCCTACAATGAGCAGTTCTTC.